A single sample is the source of the 26 T cell receptor beta chains below, sequenced in a study of control samples from healthy donors and cancer patients. The repertoire was sequenced with immunoSEQ multiplex PCR; TCRdb's copy has only in-frame clones and lacks some. This sample has tens of thousands of clones, with 70% to 85% found just once. Sequencing input: PBMCs. These receptors originate from a man between 60 and 70 years old with head and neck cancer.

This chain uses TRBV6-5 with TRBJ1-2, with D tentatively TRBD1 (5 bases). V shed 5 bases and J shed 4 bases, with 17 bases lying between them. Germline CDR1 is MNHEY and CDR2 is SVGAGI. The CDR3 consists of 15 residues. CDR3 sequence reads: CASSPEQGRVYGYTF. In nucleotides, the CDR3 is TGTGCCAGCAGTCCCGAGCAGGGAAGGGTCTATGGCTACACCTTC.

This clone came up a few times. This chain uses TRBV4-2 with TRBJ2-3, with D perhaps TRBD2 (5 bases). CDR1 LGHNA and CDR2 YNFKEQ come from the germline V gene. This CDR3 has 15 residues. Trimming took 1 base from V and 11 from J, leaving 19 bases between them. CDR3 sequence: CASSQGGAAGLLQYF. CDR3 bases: TGTGCCAGCAGCCAAGGGGGTGCGGCGGGCCTCCTGCAGTATTTT.

The CDR3 coding sequence is TGTGCCACCAGTGATTTGGTTGAGACAGATACGCAGTATTTT. It specifies CATSDLVETDTQYF. The chain uses TRBV24-1 and TRBJ2-3; D remains unclear. This CDR3 has 14 residues. CDR1 is KGHDR, CDR2 SFDVKD, per germline. The V gene lost 0 bases and the J gene lost 3 bases, with 6 bases spanning the gap.

The J gene is TRBJ1-1, the V gene TRBV6-1; TRBD1 matches 8 bases. The J segment lost 3 bases and the V segment lost 2 bases, leaving 11 bases of the junction unmatched. The CDR3 has 17 amino acids. Germline values: CDR1 MNHNS, CDR2 SASEGT. The CDR3 DNA is TGTGCCAGCAGTGAAAAGGGGCAGGGGGCGTTTTACACTGAAGCTTTCTTT. Translating gives CASSEKGQGAFYTEAFF.

The chain employs TRBV19 and TRBJ1-5, with TRBD1 matching over 9 bases. The CDR3 is 13 amino acids. V was clipped by 6 bases and J by 6 bases; unmatched bases: 3. Germline CDR1 is LNHDA and CDR2 is SQIVND (reference sequence). The CDR3 coding sequence is TGTGCCAGTAGGGGACAGGGCATTCAGCCCCAGCATTTT. It encodes CASRGQGIQPQHF.

This clone was observed once. V gene TRBV30 combines with J gene TRBJ2-6; D gene ambiguous. The CDR3 is 15 residues long. V lost 3 bases to trimming and J lost 0 bases, with 9 bases between them. CDR1 and CDR2 (germline): GTSNPN, SVGIG (reference sequence). DNA for the CDR3: TGTGCCTGGAGGCCGACTGTCTCTGGGGCCAACGTCCTGACTTTC. Translation: CAWRPTVSGANVLTF.

This rearrangement joins TRBV19 to TRBJ1-1; TRBD1 is a possible D gene (6 bases). V was pared by 7 bases and J by 5 bases, with 20 bases between. The V gene's germline CDR1 is LNHDA and CDR2 SQIVND (reference sequence). The CDR3 contains 15 residues. The CDR3 nucleotides are TGTGCCAGTACCCCACGGGGGCTCGCAGATACTGAAGCTTTCTTT. This encodes CASTPRGLADTEAFF.

The chain carries TRBV5-4 and TRBJ2-5; maybe TRBD1 (7 bases). This CDR3 comprises 14 residues. In germline, CDR1 is SGHNT, CDR2 YYREEE (reference sequence). V gave up 2 bases and J gave up 4 bases, with 12 bases separating them. The CDR3 DNA reads as TGTGCCAGCAGCTTCCCAGGGGGAGGAGAGACCCAGTACTTC. Protein sequence: CASSFPGGGETQYF.

The chain couples TRBV18 to TRBJ1-2; the D gene is possibly TRBD1 (6 bases). The germline gives CDR1 KGHSH, CDR2 LQKENI. The germline V and J ends were trimmed by 3 bases and 6 bases, with 11 bases remaining between them. This CDR3 has 13 residues. The CDR3 spells CASSPRGGDGYTF. The CDR3 nucleotides are TGTGCCAGCTCACCGAGGGGGGGTGATGGCTACACCTTC.

This clone was seen once. The V call is TRBV24-1, the J call TRBJ2-2; 10 bases map to TRBD2. CDR1 is KGHDR, CDR2 SFDVKD, per germline. The CDR3 is 15 residues long. Trimming cost V 2 bases and J 5 bases; bases outside gene matches: 1. This CDR3 is CATSDSAGGTGELFF. For the CDR3, the DNA is TGTGCCACCAGTGATTCAGCGGGAGGGACCGGGGAGCTGTTTTTT.

The rearrangement uses TRBV10-3 and TRBJ2-7; 11 bases are shared with TRBD1. CDR1 ENHRY and CDR2 SYGVKD come from the germline V gene. The CDR3 is made up of 14 amino acids. V shed 5 bases and J 5 bases; nucleotides not matched to a gene: 5. CDR3 loop: CAISFSGQGDEQYF. The CDR3 nucleotides are TGTGCCATCAGTTTTTCGGGACAGGGGGACGAGCAGTACTTC.

The rearrangement joins TRBV19 to TRBJ2-3, with D unresolved. Germline-derived CDR1 and CDR2 are LNHDA and SQIVND (reference sequence). This CDR3 comprises 12 residues. V was cut by 8 bases and J by 2 bases, with 8 bases left in between. CDR3 sequence: CASHGPTDTQYF. Here the CDR3 DNA reads TGTGCCAGTCACGGACCCACAGATACGCAGTATTTT.

This chain joins TRBV12-5 and TRBJ2-5; the D gene could be TRBD1 or TRBD2 (5 bases each). Germline CDR1 reads LGHNT; CDR2 reads FRNRAP. The V end was cut by 5 bases, the J end by 3 bases, with 13 bases between. This CDR3 has 14 amino acids. The CDR3 here is CASGTGTVEETQYF. CDR3 in DNA: TGTGCTAGTGGTACCGGGACGGTCGAAGAGACCCAGTACTTC.

The CDR3 protein is CASSATGSSGNTIYF. The CDR3 bases are TGTGCCAGCAGCGCTACAGGGAGCTCTGGAAACACCATATATTTT. The gene calls are TRBV9 and TRBJ1-3; TRBD1 might be the D (6 bases). The CDR3 contains 15 residues. Germline CDR1 is SGDLS and CDR2 is YYNGEE. Trimming removed 3 bases at V and 0 bases at J, with 10 bases between.

This clone was observed a single time. This sequence joins TRBV9 and TRBJ2-7; D is ambiguous. V was pared by 1 base and J by 6 bases, with 8 bases between. This CDR3 spans 12 amino acids. The germline gives CDR1 SGDLS, CDR2 YYNGEE. The CDR3 region is CASSVRLVEQYF. In nucleotides, the CDR3 is TGTGCCAGCAGCGTAAGGCTAGTCGAGCAGTACTTC.

The chain is built from TRBV7-2 and TRBJ2-3, with D perhaps TRBD1 or TRBD2 (5 bases each). The germline V gene has CDR1 SGHTA and CDR2 FQGNSA. The CDR3 loop spans 12 amino acids. V lost 5 bases to trimming and J lost 11 bases, with 14 bases between them. The CDR3 DNA reads TGTGCCAGCAGCATCGGGACGGTGGGGCAGTATTTT. Its translation: CASSIGTVGQYF.

The chain recombines TRBV29-1 with TRBJ1-4, with D unresolved. The CDR3 is 13 residues long. Trimming took 5 bases from V and 8 from J, leaving 15 bases between them. Germline V gene data show CDR1 as SQVTM and CDR2 as ANQGSEA. CDR3 in DNA: TGCAGCGTTACCCCGGCTCTTGGGGAAAAACTGTTTTTT. Amino acid sequence: CSVTPALGEKLFF.

This clone has just one count. The rearrangement uses TRBV10-3 and TRBJ2-1, with 16 nucleotides matching TRBD2. The CDR3 contains 21 residues. The trim removed 8 bases at V and 4 bases at J, leaving 20 bases unmatched. The germline CDR1 and CDR2 sequences are ENHRY and SYGVKD. CDR3 DNA: TGTGCCATCTCACCGGGACTAGCGGGAGGGCCCTCTCGGGGTCCGTACAATGAGCAGTTCTTC. The encoded protein is CAISPGLAGGPSRGPYNEQFF.

This clone was detected only once. This chain uses TRBV5-1 with TRBJ1-4; D remains unclear. Germline V lookup: CDR1 SGHRS, CDR2 YFSETQ. The CDR3 totals 16 residues. The V end was cut by 2 bases, the J end by 5 bases, with 16 bases between. The DNA of the CDR3 is TGCGCCAGCAGCTTTGACCCAGGCGTACAGAATGAAAAACTGTTTTTT. Encoded protein: CASSFDPGVQNEKLFF.

This chain's CDR3 is CASSQDPENGYTF. CDR3 sequence (DNA): TGCGCCAGCAGCCAAGATCCGGAGAATGGCTACACCTTC. The chain recombines TRBV4-1 with TRBJ1-2; D not certain. Germline V gene lookup returns CDR1 MGHRA and CDR2 YSYEKL. V was cut by 0 bases and J by 6 bases, with 8 bases left in between. CDR3 length: 13 residues.

The chain recombines TRBV5-5 with TRBJ2-5; 11 bases map to TRBD1. Germline values: CDR1 SGHKS, CDR2 YYEKEE (reference sequence). The CDR3 totals 19 residues. Trimming at V came to 4 bases and at J to 0 bases, leaving 14 bases not matched to a gene. The CDR3 DNA reads as TGTGCCAGCAGCAACCGGGACAGGGGGGAATTACTGTACCAAGAGACCCAGTACTTC. Its protein is CASSNRDRGELLYQETQYF. The entire variable domain, with the rest obtained from reference TRBV5-5 and TRBJ2-5, is as follows: DAGVTQSPTHLIKTRGQQVTLRCSPISGHKSVSWYQQVLGQGPQFIFQYYEKEERGRGNFPDRFSARQFPNYSSELNVNALLLGDSALYLCASSNRDRGELLYQETQYFGPGTRLLVL.

The chain has TRBV11-1 and TRBJ1-2; D is uncertain. There are 13 residues in the CDR3. The ends were cut back, 5 bases at V and 7 bases at J, with 14 bases in the middle. CDR1 and CDR2 from the germline V gene are SGHAT and FQDESV (reference sequence). CDR3 bases: TGTGCCAGCAGCCTGCGGAAGGGAGGTGGCTACACCTTC. It is translated as CASSLRKGGGYTF.

This rearrangement joins TRBV7-9 to TRBJ1-6, with 8 nucleotides matching TRBD1. The CDR3 has 17 amino acids. With 5 bases clipped from V and 4 bases from J, the junction kept 10 bases outside the gene matches. Germline V gene lookup returns CDR1 SEHNR and CDR2 FQNEAQ (reference sequence). In DNA, the CDR3 is TGTGCCAGCAGCCTCGGGACAGGATTTTCATATAATTCACCCCTCCACTTT. Protein sequence: CASSLGTGFSYNSPLHF.

The chain joins TRBV30 to TRBJ2-5; unclear D gene. In germline, CDR1 is GTSNPN, CDR2 SVGIG (reference sequence). The CDR3 runs to 13 residues. V shed 0 bases and J shed 2 bases, with 7 bases lying between them. CDR3 sequence: CAWSVGIQETQYF. The CDR3 nucleotides read TGTGCCTGGAGTGTTGGGATACAAGAGACCCAGTACTTC. The entire variable domain, with the rest obtained from reference TRBV30 and TRBJ2-5, is as follows: SQTIHQWPATLVQPVGSPLSLECTVEGTSNPNLYWYRQAAGRGLQLLFYSVGIGQISSEVPQNLSASRPQDRQFILSSKKLLLSDSGFYLCAWSVGIQETQYFGPGTRLLVL.

CDR3 protein: CASTLDNQGFYNEQFF. The CDR3 region has the DNA TGCGCCAGCACCTTAGACAACCAAGGCTTCTACAATGAGCAGTTCTTC. V gene TRBV5-1 combines with J gene TRBJ2-1, with D unclear. Looked up from germline, CDR1 is SGHRS and CDR2 is YFSETQ. CDR3 length: 16 amino acids. Trimming shortened V by 6 bases and J by 3 bases, and 19 bases separated the two germline ends.

This clone has ten or more counts. V gene TRBV7-6 combines with J gene TRBJ2-7, with 12 bases matching TRBD2. The CDR3 consists of 14 residues. Trimming took 5 bases from V and 5 from J; bases not matched to a gene: 4. The V gene's germline CDR1 is SGHVS and CDR2 FNYEAQ. The chain's CDR3 is CASSPGLAGHEQYF. The CDR3, as DNA: TGTGCCAGCAGCCCCGGACTAGCGGGACACGAGCAGTACTTC. Supplemented by reference TRBV7-6 and TRBJ2-7, the full variable domain reads GAGVSQSPRYKVTKRGQDVALRCDPISGHVSLYWYRQALGQGPEFLTYFNYEAQQDKSGLPNDRFSAERPEGSISTLTIQRTEQRDSAMYRCASSPGLAGHEQYFGPGTRLTVT.